One T cell receptor (beta chain) is described in this entry. Trimming took 4 bases from V and 5 from J, leaving 14 bases between them. Germline-derived CDR1 and CDR2 are MDHEN and SYDVKM. The CDR3 is 14 amino acids. The source of the sample is a study of blood T cell repertoires in COVID-19. In the study overall: Donors in the United States, Italy and Spain gave samples during acute or convalescent COVID-19.

Authors' analysis steps: Reference gene primer amplification gave estimated nucleated cell counts. TCRdb keeps only in-frame clones here, not all; method: immunoSEQ multiplex PCR. V, J and clone size reflect that table, while D and trimming were determined from the DNA. Here the sample spans about 100,000 clones, roughly 84% being singletons. The rearrangement joins TRBV28 to TRBJ1-1; TRBD1 might be the D (5 bases). The TCR was taken from a man in his 70s with active or convalescent COVID-19. The sequencing sample was made of peripheral blood. CDR3 DNA sequence: TGTGCCAGCAGTTGGGGCCGGGGAGGGACTGAAGCTTTCTTT. The encoded protein is CASSWGRGGTEAFF.